The clone carrying this TCR beta chain was picked up a small number of times. Its matching antigen is unknown. These data belong to a study of cytomegalovirus exposure and HLA in healthy donors. Study-level results: TCR beta sequences reportedly predicted most subjects' HLA-A and HLA-B alleles accurately. The only immune exposure information that was available was CMV serostatus. In a later analysis, DRB1 alleles had the most associated TCRs; HLA-C alleles the fewest.

Trimming took off 7 bases at V and 5 bases at J, with 21 bases between the two ends. The CDR3 totals 16 residues. From germline, CDR1 is MDHEN and CDR2 SYDVKM. 60 Vbeta and 13 Jbeta primers were used in PCR. Clones were sequenced by immunoSEQ multiplex PCR, and TCRdb holds only the in-frame ones, with some missing. There are roughly 140,000 clones in the sample; around 80% occur only once, and over 1.3% lies in the top ten. Sequenced: PBMCs. The genes are TRBV28 and TRBJ2-1, with a tentative D call TRBD2 (6 bases). The clonotype was recovered from a man aged 18-30 years in good health and CMV-seronegative. CDR3 region: CASNPPGAGTDNEQFF. In DNA form, the CDR3 reads TGTGCCAGCAACCCCCCTGGCGCGGGAACAGACAATGAGCAGTTCTTC.